This entry concerns a single T cell receptor (beta chain). This table comes from immunoSEQ multiplex PCR, and its TCRdb copy is limited to in-frame clones, with some not included. The table includes 200,000 to 300,000 clones, 86% detected once. The record originates from a study of blood T cell repertoires in COVID-19. About the study: Sources were T cells, B-cell-depleted T cells, or PBMCs; the material itself was cDNA or gDNA.

The trim removed 1 base at V and 1 base at J, leaving 9 bases unmatched. This CDR3 region has 17 residues. CDR1 and CDR2 from the germline V gene are SGHAT and FQNNGV. Clinical history as reported by participants underpinned cohort assignment. The sequenced material came from PBMCs or T cells enriched from blood (not recorded which). The chain recombines TRBV11-2 with TRBJ1-1; TRBD1 matches at 7 bases. The receptor was derived from a young woman who had recovered from COVID-19. This chain's CDR3 is CASSLAGGGQRNTEAFF. The CDR3, as DNA: TGTGCCAGCAGCTTAGCCGGGGGGGGACAGCGGAACACTGAAGCTTTCTTT.